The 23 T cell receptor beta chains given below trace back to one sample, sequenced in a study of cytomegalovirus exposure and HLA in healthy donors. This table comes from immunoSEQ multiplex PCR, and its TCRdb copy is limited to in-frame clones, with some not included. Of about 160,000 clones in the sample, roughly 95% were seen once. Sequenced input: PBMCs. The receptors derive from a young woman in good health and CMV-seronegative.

The CDR3 DNA reads as TGTGCCAGCAGCTTCAAAGAGGGGGCGGGTACGCAGTATTTT. Its protein product is CASSFKEGAGTQYF. The chain is built from TRBV5-4 and TRBJ2-3; 7 bases are shared with TRBD1. The germline V gene encodes CDR1 SGHNT and CDR2 YYREEE (reference sequence). J lost 8 bases, V lost 2 bases, and 8 bases had no gene match. The CDR3 is 14 residues long.

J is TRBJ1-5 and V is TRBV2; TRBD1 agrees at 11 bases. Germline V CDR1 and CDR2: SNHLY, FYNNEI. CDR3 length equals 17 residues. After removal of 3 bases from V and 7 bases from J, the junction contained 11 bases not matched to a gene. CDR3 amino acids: CASSEERRGQGAQPQHF. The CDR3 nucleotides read TGTGCCAGCAGTGAGGAGCGCCGAGGACAGGGGGCCCAGCCCCAGCATTTT.

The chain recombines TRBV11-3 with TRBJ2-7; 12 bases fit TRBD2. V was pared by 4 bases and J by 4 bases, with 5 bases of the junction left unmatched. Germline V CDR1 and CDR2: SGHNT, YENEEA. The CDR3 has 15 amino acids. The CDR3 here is CASSYGTSGSYEQYF. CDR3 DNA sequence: TGTGCCAGCAGCTACGGGACTAGCGGGTCTTACGAGCAGTACTTC.

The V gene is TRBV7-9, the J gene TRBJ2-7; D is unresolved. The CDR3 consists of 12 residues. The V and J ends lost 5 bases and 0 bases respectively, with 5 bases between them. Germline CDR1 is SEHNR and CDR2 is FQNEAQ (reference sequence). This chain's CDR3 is CASSLVSYEQYF. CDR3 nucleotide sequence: TGTGCCAGCAGCCTTGTCTCCTACGAGCAGTACTTC.

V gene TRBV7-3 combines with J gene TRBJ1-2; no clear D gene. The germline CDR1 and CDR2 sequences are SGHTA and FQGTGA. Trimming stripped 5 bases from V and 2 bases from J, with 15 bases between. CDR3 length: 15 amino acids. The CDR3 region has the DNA TGTGCCAGCAGCCCAGAGCCCGGACTGAACTATGGCTACACCTTC. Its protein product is CASSPEPGLNYGYTF.

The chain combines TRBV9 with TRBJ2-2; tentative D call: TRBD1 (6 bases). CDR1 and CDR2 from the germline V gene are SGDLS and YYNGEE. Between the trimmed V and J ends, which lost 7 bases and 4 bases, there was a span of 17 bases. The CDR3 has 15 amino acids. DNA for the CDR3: TGTGCCAGCCAGTCGCGGGCAGGGGTCACCGGGGAGCTGTTTTTT. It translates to CASQSRAGVTGELFF.

CDR3: CASRLTRGGWTF. The DNA for the CDR3 is TGTGCCAGCAGACTAACAAGAGGGGGCTGGACCTTC. V is TRBV5-6 and J is TRBJ1-2; TRBD1 matches 7 bases. This CDR3 is built from 12 residues. V was clipped by 5 bases and J by 14 bases; unmatched bases: 12. Germline lookup yields CDR1 SGHDT and CDR2 YYEEEE.

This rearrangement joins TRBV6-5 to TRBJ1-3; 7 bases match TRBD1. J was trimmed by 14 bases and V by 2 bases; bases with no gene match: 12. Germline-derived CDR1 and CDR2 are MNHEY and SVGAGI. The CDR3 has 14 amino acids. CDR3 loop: CASSYETTGAPLYF. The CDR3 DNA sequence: TGTGCCAGCAGTTACGAAACCACAGGGGCGCCCTTATATTTT.

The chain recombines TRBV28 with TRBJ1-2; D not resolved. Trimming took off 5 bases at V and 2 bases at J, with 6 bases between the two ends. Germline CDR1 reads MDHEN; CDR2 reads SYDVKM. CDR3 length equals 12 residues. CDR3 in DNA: TGTGCCAGCAGTGCCGCGAACTATGGCTACACCTTC. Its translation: CASSAANYGYTF.

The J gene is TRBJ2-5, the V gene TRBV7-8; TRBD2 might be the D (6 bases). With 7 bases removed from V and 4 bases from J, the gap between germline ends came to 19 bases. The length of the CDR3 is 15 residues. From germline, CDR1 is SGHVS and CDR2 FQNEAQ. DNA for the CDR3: TGTGCCAGCATCCAACCGGGGGATTACCTAGAGACCCAGTACTTC. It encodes CASIQPGDYLETQYF. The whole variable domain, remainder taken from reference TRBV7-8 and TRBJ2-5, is GAGVSQSPRYKVAKRGQDVALRCDPISGHVSLFWYQQALGQGPEFLTYFQNEAQLDKSGLPSDRFFAERPEGSVSTLKIQRTQQEDSAVYLCASIQPGDYLETQYFGPGTRLLVL.

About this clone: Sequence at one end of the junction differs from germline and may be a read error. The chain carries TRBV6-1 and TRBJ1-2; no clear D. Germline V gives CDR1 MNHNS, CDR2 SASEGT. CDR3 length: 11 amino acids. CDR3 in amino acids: CASSRALGTAF. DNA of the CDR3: TGTGCCAGCAGTCGCGCACTTGGCACAGCATTC.

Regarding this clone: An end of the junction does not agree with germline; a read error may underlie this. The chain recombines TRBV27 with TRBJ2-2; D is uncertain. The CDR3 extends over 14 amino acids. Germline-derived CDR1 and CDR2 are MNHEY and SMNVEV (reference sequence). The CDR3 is CASSSSRNAGELFF. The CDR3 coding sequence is TGTGCCAGCAGTTCGTCTAGGAACGCCGGGGAGCTGTTTTTT.

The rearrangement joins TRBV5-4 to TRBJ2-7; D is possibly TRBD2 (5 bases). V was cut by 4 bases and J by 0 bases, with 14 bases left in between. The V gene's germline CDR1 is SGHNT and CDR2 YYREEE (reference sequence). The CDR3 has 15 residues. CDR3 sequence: CASSPGGRYSYEQYF. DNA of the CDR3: TGTGCCAGCAGCCCCGGCGGGCGATACTCCTACGAGCAGTACTTC.

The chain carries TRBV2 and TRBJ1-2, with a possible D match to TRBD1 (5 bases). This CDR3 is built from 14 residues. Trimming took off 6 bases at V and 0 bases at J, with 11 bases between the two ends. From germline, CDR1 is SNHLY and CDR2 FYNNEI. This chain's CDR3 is CASSAGRTNYGYTF. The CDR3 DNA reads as TGTGCCAGCAGCGCAGGGAGGACTAACTATGGCTACACCTTC.

This CDR3 is CASSLAFMNTEAFF. CDR3 DNA sequence: TGTGCCAGCAGCTTGGCATTCATGAACACTGAAGCTTTCTTT. The rearrangement uses TRBV7-9 and TRBJ1-1; D uncertain. Trimming pared 3 bases from V and 0 bases from J, leaving 8 bases between. Germline lookup yields CDR1 SEHNR and CDR2 FQNEAQ (reference sequence). CDR3 size: 14 residues.

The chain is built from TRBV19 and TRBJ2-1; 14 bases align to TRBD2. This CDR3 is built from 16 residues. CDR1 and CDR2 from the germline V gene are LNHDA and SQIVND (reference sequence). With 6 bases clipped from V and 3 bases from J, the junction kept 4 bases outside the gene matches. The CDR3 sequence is CASRRTSGGFYNEQFF. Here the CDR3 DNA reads TGTGCCAGTAGACGGACTAGCGGGGGGTTCTACAATGAGCAGTTCTTC.

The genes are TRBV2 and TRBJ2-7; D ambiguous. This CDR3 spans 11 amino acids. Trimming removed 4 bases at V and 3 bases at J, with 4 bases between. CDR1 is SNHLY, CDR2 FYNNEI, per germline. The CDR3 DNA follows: TGTGCCAGCAGTGTACTCTACGAGCAGTACTTC. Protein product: CASSVLYEQYF.

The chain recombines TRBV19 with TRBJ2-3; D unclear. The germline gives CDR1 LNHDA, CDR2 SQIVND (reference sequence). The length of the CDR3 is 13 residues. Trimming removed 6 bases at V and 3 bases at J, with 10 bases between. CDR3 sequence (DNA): TGTGCCAGTAGCCCAAGAGGAACAGATACGCAGTATTTT. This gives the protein CASSPRGTDTQYF.

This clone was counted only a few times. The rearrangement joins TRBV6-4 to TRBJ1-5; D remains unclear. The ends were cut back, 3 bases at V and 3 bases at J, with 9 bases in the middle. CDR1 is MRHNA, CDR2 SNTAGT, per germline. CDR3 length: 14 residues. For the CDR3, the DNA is TGTGCCAGCAGTGAGGCAGGCCACAATCAGCCCCAGCATTTT. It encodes CASSEAGHNQPQHF.

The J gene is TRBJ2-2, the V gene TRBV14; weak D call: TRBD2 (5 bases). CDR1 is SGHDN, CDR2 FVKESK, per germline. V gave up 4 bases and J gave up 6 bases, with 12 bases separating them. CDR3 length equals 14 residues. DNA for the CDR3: TGTGCCAGCAGCCCCCCCCGAGGGCCCGGGGAGCTGTTTTTT. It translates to CASSPPRGPGELFF.

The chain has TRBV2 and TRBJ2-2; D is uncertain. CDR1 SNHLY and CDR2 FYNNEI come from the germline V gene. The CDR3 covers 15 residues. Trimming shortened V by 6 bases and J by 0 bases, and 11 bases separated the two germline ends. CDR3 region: CASRISSTNTGELFF. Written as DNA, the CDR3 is TGTGCCAGCAGAATTAGCAGTACGAACACCGGGGAGCTGTTTTTT.

CDR3 DNA: TGTGCCAGCACCGGACTAGATTTCCATGAGCAGTTCTTC. This gives the protein CASTGLDFHEQFF. V usage is TRBV27 and J usage is TRBJ2-1; 7 nucleotides agree with TRBD2. V was clipped by 7 bases and J by 8 bases; unmatched bases: 8. The CDR3 consists of 13 residues. CDR1 and CDR2 from the germline V gene are MNHEY and SMNVEV (reference sequence).

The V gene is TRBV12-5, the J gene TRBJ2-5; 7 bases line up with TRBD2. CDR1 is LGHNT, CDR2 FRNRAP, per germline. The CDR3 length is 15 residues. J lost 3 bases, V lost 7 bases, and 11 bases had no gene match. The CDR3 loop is CASVFEFAGEETQYF. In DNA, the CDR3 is TGTGCTAGTGTCTTTGAGTTCGCGGGGGAAGAGACCCAGTACTTC.